A single sample gave rise to the 10 T cell receptor beta chains below, sequenced in a study of cytomegalovirus exposure and HLA in healthy donors. The PCR had 60 Vbeta and 13 Jbeta primers. Profiling relied on immunoSEQ multiplex PCR, and the TCRdb table lists in-frame clones only, not all of them. This table has under 130,000 clones, over 80% appearing once. The sequencing sample was made of PBMCs. The receptors derive from a man younger than 35 in good health and CMV-seronegative.

The chain recombines TRBV10-3 with TRBJ2-1; TRBD2 might be the D (6 bases). CDR1 ENHRY and CDR2 SYGVKD come from the germline V gene. Trimming took off 6 bases at V and 8 bases at J, with 23 bases between the two ends. The CDR3 length is 16 residues. This CDR3 reads CAIRPERVDALDEQFF. CDR3 in DNA: TGTGCCATCAGACCCGAGCGGGTAGATGCTTTGGATGAGCAGTTCTTC.

J is TRBJ2-3 and V is TRBV19; 7 bases fit TRBD2. The junction had 8 bases not matched to a gene; V was cut back by 5 bases and J by 0 bases. This CDR3 contains 16 residues. Germline V gives CDR1 LNHDA, CDR2 SQIVND (reference sequence). The CDR3 reads CASSVPQRGSTDTQYF. In nucleotides, the CDR3 is TGTGCCAGTAGTGTCCCGCAGCGGGGAAGCACAGATACGCAGTATTTT.

This clone was seen a few times. The V call is TRBV6-4, the J call TRBJ2-1, with 8 bases aligning to TRBD2. Losses at the gene ends were 0 bases for V and 8 bases for J; bases not matched to a gene: 9. Germline V gene lookup returns CDR1 MRHNA and CDR2 SNTAGT. This CDR3 comprises 16 residues. The CDR3 is CASSDSPPAGADEQFF. As DNA, the CDR3 is TGTGCCAGCAGTGACTCCCCCCCAGCGGGAGCGGATGAGCAGTTCTTC.

This clone was found once. The chain uses TRBV18 and TRBJ1-1; no definite D call. Germline-derived CDR1 and CDR2 are KGHSH and LQKENI. Trimming took off 1 base at V and 3 bases at J, with 6 bases between the two ends. This CDR3 has 13 residues. CDR3 nucleotide sequence: TGTGCCAGCTCACCACGCGCGGACACTGAAGCTTTCTTT. It translates to CASSPRADTEAFF.

CDR3 sequence: CASGSGTPYEQYF. CDR3 DNA sequence: TGTGCTAGTGGTTCCGGGACTCCCTACGAGCAGTACTTC. V is TRBV12-5 and J is TRBJ2-7, with D maybe TRBD2 (6 bases). CDR1 and CDR2 (germline): LGHNT, FRNRAP. The CDR3 runs to 13 residues. V gave up 4 bases and J gave up 2 bases, with 9 bases separating them.

This clone was detected only once. The V gene is TRBV5-1, the J gene TRBJ1-3, with D maybe TRBD1 (5 bases). Between the trimmed V and J ends, which lost 0 bases and 0 bases, there was a span of 10 bases. The CDR3 contains 16 residues. The germline gives CDR1 SGHRS, CDR2 YFSETQ. This CDR3 is CASSLGGRTSGNTIYF. CDR3 DNA sequence: TGCGCCAGCAGCTTGGGGGGCCGTACCTCTGGAAACACCATATATTTT. The complete variable domain, with remaining parts taken from reference TRBV5-1 and TRBJ1-3, reads KAGVTQTPRYLIKTRGQQVTLSCSPISGHRSVSWYQQTPGQGLQFLFEYFSETQRNKGNFPGRFSGRQFSNSRSEMNVSTLELGDSALYLCASSLGGRTSGNTIYFGEGSWLTVV.

This clone was counted many times. The chain uses TRBV2 and TRBJ2-5, with D perhaps matching TRBD2 (6 bases). The germline V and J ends were trimmed by 7 bases and 3 bases, with 12 bases remaining between them. Per germline, CDR1 SNHLY and CDR2 FYNNEI. The CDR3 sequence is 13 residues long. The CDR3 loop reads CASNKRVEETQYF. The CDR3 DNA reads TGTGCCAGCAACAAGCGGGTGGAAGAGACCCAGTACTTC.

The CDR3 loop is CASSQERTKYDEQYF. The CDR3 DNA is TGCGCCAGCAGCCAAGAGAGGACTAAATACGACGAGCAGTACTTC. This sequence joins TRBV4-1 and TRBJ2-7; weak D call: TRBD2 (6 bases). Looked up from germline, CDR1 is MGHRA and CDR2 is YSYEKL. The V end was cut by 0 bases, the J end by 5 bases, with 14 bases between. The CDR3 runs 15 residues.

The chain has TRBV6-5 and TRBJ1-2; TRBD1 matches at 7 bases. Germline-derived CDR1 and CDR2 are MNHEY and SVGAGI. CDR3 length: 14 amino acids. V shed 2 bases and J 5 bases; nucleotides not matched to a gene: 5. As DNA, the CDR3 is TGTGCCAGCAGTTACGGGACAGAGAGATATGGCTACACCTTC. It translates to CASSYGTERYGYTF.

For this clone: Other DNA sequences within the sample encode an identical CDR3. V and J are TRBV7-2 and TRBJ2-3, with D maybe TRBD2 (5 bases). The V and J ends lost 0 bases and 2 bases respectively, with 15 bases between them. The CDR3 is made up of 17 amino acids. In germline, CDR1 is SGHTA, CDR2 FQGNSA. CDR3 loop: CASSLATVRADTDTQYF. DNA of the CDR3: TGTGCCAGCAGCTTAGCGACTGTTCGAGCGGACACAGATACGCAGTATTTT.